The source of this T cell receptor beta chain is a study of shared clonotypes between healthy human individuals. Repertoires were generated with immunoSEQ multiplex PCR, while TCRdb's copy carries only in-frame clones and drops some. The sample holds more than 200,000 clones, about 69% seen once. Germline lookup yields CDR1 SEHNR and CDR2 FQNEAQ (reference sequence). With 7 bases removed from V and 6 bases from J, the gap between germline ends came to 27 bases. This CDR3 is built from 18 residues. This chain connects TRBV7-9 to TRBJ2-2; a possible D gene is TRBD2 (6 bases). Material: memory CD4+ T cells sorted from blood. Indicated subset: CD45RA-negative fraction. This clonotype originated in a young man in good health. CDR3 nucleotide sequence: TGTGCCAGCACCCCCACCCCGATCGGAGGGCCGATCCCCGGGGAGCTGTTTTTT. Protein: CASTPTPIGGPIPGELFF.